A selection of T cell receptor beta chains follows, all from one sample in a study of control samples from healthy donors and cancer patients. Sequenced by immunoSEQ multiplex PCR; TCRdb stores in-frame clones only, minus some. The data show 90,000 to 150,000 clones, with approximately 90% seen just once and 6% to 8.5% held by the top ten. The sample taken for sequencing was blood. Source of these receptors: a woman between 18 and 29 years old in good health. Each CDR3 is given with its conserved first and last residue. The D gene is left open where the match is weak. The size of a clone is reported for some rows only, either as once, few or many, or as a class for expanded clones.

>.|TRBJ2-1|TRBV11-2|.
TGTGCCAGCAACCCCCCTACCTCCTACAATGAGCAGTTCTTC
CASNPPTSYNEQFF
>TRBD1|TRBJ1-5|TRBV28|.
TGTGCCAGCAGTGGGGACAGGGGCAATCAGCCCCAGCATTTT
CASSGDRGNQPQHF
>.|TRBJ2-5|TRBV28|.
TGTGCCAGCAGTTTGGAAGAGACCCAGTACTTC
CASSLEETQYF
>.|TRBJ2-7|TRBV21-1|.
TGTGCCAGCAGCAGGTGCTCCGACGGGACAGGGTCCTACGAGCAGTACTTC
CASSRCSDGTGSYEQYF
>TRBD2|TRBJ2-7|TRBV29-1|.
TGCAGCGTTCGGGGAGGGGAAGCGGGAGCGACCGAGCAGTACTTC
CSVRGGEAGATEQYF
>TRBD2|TRBJ2-2|TRBV27|.
TGTGCCAGCAGTTTCCAAGCGGGGGGGGCCGGGGAGCTGTTTTTT
CASSFQAGGAGELFF
>TRBD2|TRBJ2-1|TRBV7-2|.
TGTGCCAGCAGCTTCACGGGACTAGTGTCCAATGAGCAGTTCTTC
CASSFTGLVSNEQFF
>.|TRBJ2-4|TRBV28|.
TGTGCCAGCGGGCTAATAGCCAAAAACATTCAGTACTTC
CASGLIAKNIQYF
>.|TRBJ1-1|TRBV7-9|.
TGTGCCAGCAGCTTAGGACAGACCCTGAACACTGAAGCTTTCTTT
CASSLGQTLNTEAFF
>.|TRBJ1-1|TRBV12-3/TRBV12-4|once
TGTGCCAGCAGTTTAGATAACACTGAAGCTTTCTTT
CASSLDNTEAFF
>TRBD2|TRBJ2-5|TRBV5-5|.
TGTGCCAGCAGCTTGGGGAGTGCGGGGGGGCAAGAGACCCAGTACTTC
CASSLGSAGGQETQYF
>.|TRBJ2-3|TRBV7-6|once
TGTGCCAGCAGCTTCGAGGGAAATACGCAGTATTTT
CASSFEGNTQYF
>.|TRBJ2-7|TRBV7-9|.
TGTGCCAGCAGCTTAGTAGCACAGCATACCGCCATTACGTACGAGCAGTACTTC
CASSLVAQHTAITYEQYF
>TRBD2|TRBJ2-3|TRBV20-1|.
TGCAGTGCTAGTTTCCTAGCGGGACTCGATACGCAGTATTTT
CSASFLAGLDTQYF
>.|TRBJ1-1|TRBV18|.
TGTGCCAGCTCACGGGGAAATCTAAATGTGGAAGAAGCTTTCTTT
CASSRGNLNVEEAFF
>.|TRBJ1-3|TRBV2|.
TGTGCCAGCAGTACCTCTGGAAACACCATATATTTT
CASSTSGNTIYF
>.|TRBJ1-1|TRBV10-3|.
TGTGCCATCACTCGAGAACAGGGAGCGAACACTGAAGCTTTCTTT
CAITREQGANTEAFF
>TRBD2|TRBJ2-2|TRBV5-5|once
TGTGCCAGCAGCCAGCTCGGGGGGGCACCCGTCGGGGAGCTGTTTTTT
CASSQLGGAPVGELFF
>TRBD2|TRBJ2-2|TRBV30|.
TGTGCCTGGACTAGCGGGGACGGGGAGCTGTTTTTT
CAWTSGDGELFF
>TRBD1|TRBJ2-7|TRBV4-3|.
TGCGCCAGCAGCCAACGACAGGGGGCCCTTTACGAGCAGTACTTC
CASSQRQGALYEQYF